What follows are 4 T cell receptor beta chains derived from one specimen sequenced in a study of control samples from healthy donors and cancer patients. The assay was immunoSEQ multiplex PCR, and TCRdb's table has in-frame clones only and misses some. Among some 90,000 clones listed, 80% to 95% were seen once. The source material was blood. These receptors were obtained from a woman aged 25 to 39 in good health.

The chain carries TRBV19 and TRBJ2-2, with no clear D. CDR1 is LNHDA and CDR2 is SQIVND in the germline V gene (reference sequence). V lost 6 bases and J lost 1, with 9 bases in between. The CDR3 spans 14 residues. CDR3 protein: CASSFVMNTGELFF. DNA for the CDR3: TGTGCCAGTAGCTTCGTGATGAACACCGGGGAGCTGTTTTTT. Variable domain in full (rest from reference TRBV19 and TRBJ2-2): DGGITQSPKYLFRKEGQNVTLSCEQNLNHDAMYWYRQDPGQGLRLIYYSQIVNDFQKGDIAEGYSVSREKKESFPLTVTSAQKNPTAFYLCASSFVMNTGELFFGEGSRLTVL.

The chain uses TRBV30 and TRBJ2-7, with a weak D call TRBD1 (6 bases). Germline CDR1 and CDR2: GTSNPN and SVGIG (reference sequence). The V gene lost 5 bases and the J gene lost 3 bases, with 11 bases spanning the gap. The CDR3 has 12 residues. DNA of the CDR3: TGTGCCTGGGAACGGGACAACTACGAGCAGTACTTC. Its protein is CAWERDNYEQYF.

J is TRBJ2-1 and V is TRBV30; 10 positions agree with TRBD2. Per the germline V gene, CDR1 is GTSNPN and CDR2 is SVGIG (reference sequence). This CDR3 contains 15 residues. V lost 4 bases, J lost 6 bases, and 9 bases stayed unmatched. The CDR3 DNA sequence: TGTGCCTGGACTGAAGCAGCGGGAGGGCCCAATGAGCAGTTCTTC. This sequence encodes CAWTEAAGGPNEQFF.

CDR3 protein: CSVARTANTEAFF. In DNA form, the CDR3 reads TGCAGCGTCGCCCGGACAGCGAACACTGAAGCTTTCTTT. The gene calls are TRBV29-1 and TRBJ1-1, with TRBD1 as a possible D gene (6 bases). Germline V gives CDR1 SQVTM, CDR2 ANQGSEA. V gave up 6 bases and J gave up 1 base, with 12 bases separating them. This CDR3 contains 13 residues.